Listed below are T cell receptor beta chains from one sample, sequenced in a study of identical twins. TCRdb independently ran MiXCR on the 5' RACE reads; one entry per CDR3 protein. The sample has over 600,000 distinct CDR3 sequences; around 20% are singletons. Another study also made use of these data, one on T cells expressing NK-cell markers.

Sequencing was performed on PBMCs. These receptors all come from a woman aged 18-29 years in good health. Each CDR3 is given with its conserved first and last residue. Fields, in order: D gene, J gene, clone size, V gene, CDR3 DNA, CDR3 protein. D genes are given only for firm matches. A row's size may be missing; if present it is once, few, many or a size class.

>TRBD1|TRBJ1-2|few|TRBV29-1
TGCAGCGCCTCCGGGACAGTAGGCTACACCTTC
CSASGTVGYTF
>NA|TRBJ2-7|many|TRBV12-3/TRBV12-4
TGTGCCAGCAGCTTAGACGACAGATCCTACGAGCAGTACTTC
CASSLDDRSYEQYF
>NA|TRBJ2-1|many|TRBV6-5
TGTGCCAGCAGTTACACCAGTGGACTGGCCAACAATGAGCAGTTCTTC
CASSYTSGLANNEQFF
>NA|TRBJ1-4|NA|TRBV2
TGTGCCAGCAAGTCAGGGGCTAATGAAAAACTGTTTTTT
CASKSGANEKLFF
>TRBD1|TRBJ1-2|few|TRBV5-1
TGCGCCAGTCAGCGTGGGACAGGCTTGGGGGATGGCTACACCTTC
CASQRGTGLGDGYTF
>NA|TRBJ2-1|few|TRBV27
TGTGCCAGCAGTCCTTATAGCGGAAAAAACTACAATGAGCAGTTCTTC
CASSPYSGKNYNEQFF
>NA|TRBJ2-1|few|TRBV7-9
TGTGCCAGCAGCTTCGCCTCCTACAATGAGCAGTTCTTC
CASSFASYNEQFF
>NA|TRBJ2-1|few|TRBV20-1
TGCAGTGCTAGACTCCCGGCCAGCGCCAATGAGCAGTTCTTC
CSARLPASANEQFF
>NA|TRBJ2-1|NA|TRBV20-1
TGCAGTGCTAGAGGGAGAGGACATTCCTACAATGAGCAGTTCTTC
CSARGRGHSYNEQFF
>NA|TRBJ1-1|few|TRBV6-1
TGTGCCAGCAGTAAGGGCCCGAACACTGAAGCTTTCTTT
CASSKGPNTEAFF
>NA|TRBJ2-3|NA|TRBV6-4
TGTGCCAGCAGCGGAGGGGCCCACACAGATACGCAGTATTTT
CASSGGAHTDTQYF
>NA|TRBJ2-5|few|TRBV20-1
TGCAGTGCTTCCAGATTCGGGTATATAGAGACCCAGTACTTC
CSASRFGYIETQYF
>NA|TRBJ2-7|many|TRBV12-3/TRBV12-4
TGTGCCAGCAGCTTGGGGGCCAGTTCCTACGAGCAGTACTTC
CASSLGASSYEQYF
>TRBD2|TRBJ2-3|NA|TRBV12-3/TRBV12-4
TGTGCCAGCAGTTTCAGGTCGAGACTAGCGGGAGTTAGGGAGCCAGATACGCAGTATTTT
CASSFRSRLAGVREPDTQYF
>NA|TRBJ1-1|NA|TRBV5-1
TGCGCCAGCGCCTTCAGGGACGTCACTGAAGCTTTCTTT
CASAFRDVTEAFF
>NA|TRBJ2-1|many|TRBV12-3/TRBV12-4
TGTGCCAGCAGTGGGGTGAGACGGGCTGAGCAGTTCTTC
CASSGVRRAEQFF
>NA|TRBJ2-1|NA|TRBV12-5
TGTGCTAGTGGTTTCCGCACTAGCCTGGGGGGTTACAATGAGCAGTTCTTC
CASGFRTSLGGYNEQFF
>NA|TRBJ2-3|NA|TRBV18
TGTGCCAGCTCTCACCCAGGAGGTACGCAGTATTTT
CASSHPGGTQYF
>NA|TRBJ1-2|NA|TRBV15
TGTGCCACCTCCCAAAGAGGTCAGGGTGTGCGTGGCTACACCTTC
CATSQRGQGVRGYTF
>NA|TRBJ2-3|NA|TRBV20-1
TGCAGTGCTAGAACGGGACTCAGTCCCGGGGATACGCAGTATTTT
CSARTGLSPGDTQYF
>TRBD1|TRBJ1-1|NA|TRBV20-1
TGCAGTGCCGACAGGGGGTCCGGGGGGACTGAAGCTTTCTTT
CSADRGSGGTEAFF
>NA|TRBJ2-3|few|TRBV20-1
TGCAGTGAGGGGGGCCAGACTCGAGATACGCAGTATTTT
CSEGGQTRDTQYF
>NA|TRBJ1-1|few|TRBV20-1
TGCAGTGCTAGAGCGGCAGGCCGGGACACTGAAGCTTTCTTT
CSARAAGRDTEAFF
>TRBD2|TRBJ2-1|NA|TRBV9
TGTGCCAGCAGCCCATACCCAGAGGGAGCGGGAGGGCCGGGCGCGTTCTTC
CASSPYPEGAGGPGAFF
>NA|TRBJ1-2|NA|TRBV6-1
TGTGCCAGCACCACCTGGGGAGGGATCTATGGCTACACCTTC
CASTTWGGIYGYTF
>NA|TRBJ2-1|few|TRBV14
TGTGCCAGCAGCCAAGGTATAGACTTCTCCTACAATGAGCAGTTCTTC
CASSQGIDFSYNEQFF
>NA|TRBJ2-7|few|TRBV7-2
TGTGCCAGCAGCTTAGGAGGAGGAGCCGCCTACGAGCAGTACTTC
CASSLGGGAAYEQYF
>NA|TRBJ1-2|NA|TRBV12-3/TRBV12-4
TGTGCCAGCAGCGCATTCATGGGCCCACAGGGCTACACCTTC
CASSAFMGPQGYTF
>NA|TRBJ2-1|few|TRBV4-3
TGCGCCAGCAGCCAATCAGGCGCCGAGGTCTCCTCCTACAATGAGCAGTTCTTC
CASSQSGAEVSSYNEQFF
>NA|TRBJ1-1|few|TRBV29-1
TGCAGCGTTAAAAGGGTGGTAAACACTGAAGCTTTCTTT
CSVKRVVNTEAFF
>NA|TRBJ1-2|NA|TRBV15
TGTGCCACCAGCACCCTCGGGGGGTCTTACTATGGCTACACCTTC
CATSTLGGSYYGYTF
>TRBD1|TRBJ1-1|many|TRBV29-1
TGCAGCGCTTTACGGGACAGGGGGGACACTGAAGCTTTCTTT
CSALRDRGDTEAFF
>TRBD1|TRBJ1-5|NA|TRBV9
TGTGCCAGCAGCGTAGGGGGACAGGGCGGTCAGCCCCAGCATTTT
CASSVGGQGGQPQHF
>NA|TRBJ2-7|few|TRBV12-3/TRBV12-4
TGTGCCAGCAGTCGGGACAACCACGAGCAGTACTTC
CASSRDNHEQYF
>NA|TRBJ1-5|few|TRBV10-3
TGTGCCATCAGTGACTCAGGGAGCGGGCAGCCCCAGCATTTT
CAISDSGSGQPQHF
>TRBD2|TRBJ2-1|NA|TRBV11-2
TGTGCCAGCAGCTTCGTCTCTTGGCTAGCGGGGGGAGGGGACAATGAGCAGTTCTTC
CASSFVSWLAGGGDNEQFF
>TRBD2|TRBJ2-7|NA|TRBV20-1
TGCAGTGCTAGAAGAGCCGGGACTAGTGATCCGGTCGAGCAGTACTTC
CSARRAGTSDPVEQYF
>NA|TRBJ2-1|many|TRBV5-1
TGTGCCAGCAGCTTAGGCCTAGCGTCTTACAATGAGCAGTTCTTC
CASSLGLASYNEQFF
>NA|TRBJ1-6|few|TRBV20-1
TGCAGTGCGGCGCTGGCAGGGAAGAATTCACCCCTCCACTTT
CSAALAGKNSPLHF
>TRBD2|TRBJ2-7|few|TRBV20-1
TGCAGTGCACCCCAGCGGGAGGGCTACGAGCAGTACTTC
CSAPQREGYEQYF